This T cell receptor (beta chain) was documented in a study of blood T cell repertoires in COVID-19. Study details: Acute-phase and convalescent COVID-19 samples originated in the United States, Italy and Spain.

Original processing methods: Reference gene primers were amplified, and this amplification served to estimate nucleated cell counts. The repertoire was sequenced with immunoSEQ multiplex PCR; TCRdb's copy has only in-frame clones and lacks some. V and J calls and clone size come straight from that table; D and trimming were deduced from the DNA. The sample records around 130,000 clones, about 87% being singletons. Trimming shortened V by 0 bases and J by 1 base, and 7 bases separated the two germline ends. This CDR3 spans 15 amino acids. CDR1 SGHRS and CDR2 YFSETQ come from the germline V gene. This rearrangement joins TRBV5-1 to TRBJ2-2; a possible D gene is TRBD1 (5 bases). Sequenced input: peripheral blood. The TCR comes from an elderly woman with acute or convalescent COVID-19. The CDR3 DNA reads TGCGCCAGCAGCTTGGACAGGTTGAACACCGGGGAGCTGTTTTTT. Translation: CASSLDRLNTGELFF.